These T cell receptor beta chains were read from a single sample in a study of CD8+ T cells in alopecia areata. TCRdb's table, derived via immunoSEQ multiplex PCR, lists solely in-frame clones and lacks some. The data contain more than 85,000 clones, about 64% of them singletons. Sequences were derived from CD8+ T cells sorted from blood, sampled at week 4, from a patient treated with tofacitinib. Receptors originate from a human donor with alopecia areata. Both conserved end residues are part of each CDR3. The D gene is left open where the match is weak. Size tells how often a clone was seen (once, few, many) or the class of an expanded clone, and some rows leave it out.

V gene: TRBV5-6; D gene: TRBD2; J gene: TRBJ2-3; clone size: -; CDR3 protein: CASSPAASGAGTDTQYF
V gene: TRBV30; D gene: -; J gene: TRBJ2-1; clone size: -; CDR3 protein: CAWSLVNEQFF
V gene: TRBV5-1; D gene: TRBD2; J gene: TRBJ2-7; clone size: -; CDR3 protein: CASRLAGAYEQYF
V gene: TRBV11-2; D gene: -; J gene: TRBJ1-1; clone size: few; CDR3 protein: CASSSSPLNTEAFF
V gene: TRBV15; D gene: -; J gene: TRBJ2-5; clone size: -; CDR3 protein: CATSSRQGGETQYF
V gene: TRBV30; D gene: -; J gene: TRBJ2-3; clone size: few; CDR3 protein: CAWSLGAADTQYF
V gene: TRBV9; D gene: TRBD2; J gene: TRBJ2-3; clone size: -; CDR3 protein: CASSVRLATDTQYF
V gene: TRBV25-1; D gene: -; J gene: TRBJ1-2; clone size: once; CDR3 protein: CASSEFFHANGYTF
V gene: TRBV10-3; D gene: TRBD2; J gene: TRBJ2-4; clone size: -; CDR3 protein: CAISESRGGLAKNIQYF
V gene: TRBV7-9; D gene: -; J gene: TRBJ2-7; clone size: few; CDR3 protein: CASSPKIEASSYEQYF
V gene: TRBV14; D gene: -; J gene: TRBJ2-3; clone size: few; CDR3 protein: CASSPGQSTDTQYF
V gene: TRBV27; D gene: -; J gene: TRBJ1-5; clone size: -; CDR3 protein: CASSFQGGQPQHF
V gene: TRBV27; D gene: TRBD2; J gene: TRBJ2-3; clone size: once; CDR3 protein: CASSGRTDTQYF